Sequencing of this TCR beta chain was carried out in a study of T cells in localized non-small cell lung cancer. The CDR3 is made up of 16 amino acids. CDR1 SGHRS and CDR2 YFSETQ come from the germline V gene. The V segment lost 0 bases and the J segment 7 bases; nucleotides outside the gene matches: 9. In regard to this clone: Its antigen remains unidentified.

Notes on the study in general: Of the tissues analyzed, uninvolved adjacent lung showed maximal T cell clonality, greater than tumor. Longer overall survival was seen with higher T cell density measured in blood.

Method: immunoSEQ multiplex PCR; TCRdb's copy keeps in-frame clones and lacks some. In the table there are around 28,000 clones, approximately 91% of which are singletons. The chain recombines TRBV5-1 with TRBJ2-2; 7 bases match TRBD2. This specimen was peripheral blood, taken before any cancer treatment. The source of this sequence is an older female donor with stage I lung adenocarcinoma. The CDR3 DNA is TGCGCCAGCAGCTTGGTCCCGAGCGGGATGGGCGGGGAGCTGTTTTTT. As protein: CASSLVPSGMGGELFF.